The T cell receptor (beta chain) described here comes from a study of radiotherapy plus CTLA-4 blockade in lung cancer. Study details: Objective responses occurred in around 18% of patients; about 32% had disease control.

Trimming shortened V by 5 bases and J by 2 bases, and 12 bases separated the two germline ends. The germline V gene encodes CDR1 WNHNN and CDR2 SYGVQD (reference sequence). There are 14 residues in the CDR3. Assay: immunoSEQ multiplex PCR; the TCRdb copy retains only in-frame clones and omits some. This sample has about 39,000 clones, with about four fifths found just once. Enrolled patients, whose metastatic non-small-cell lung cancer was chemo-refractory, received focal radiation plus CTLA-4 blockade with ipilimumab. The specimen comprised peripheral blood, sampled from a patient treated with radiotherapy plus ipilimumab. The source of this sequence is a human donor with non-small cell lung cancer that progressed on radiotherapy plus ipilimumab. V is TRBV10-1 and J is TRBJ1-1; TRBD1 is a possible D gene (5 bases). CDR3 protein: CASSLGGINTEAFF. The CDR3 bases are TGCGCCAGCAGTCTGGGGGGGATAAACACTGAAGCTTTCTTT.